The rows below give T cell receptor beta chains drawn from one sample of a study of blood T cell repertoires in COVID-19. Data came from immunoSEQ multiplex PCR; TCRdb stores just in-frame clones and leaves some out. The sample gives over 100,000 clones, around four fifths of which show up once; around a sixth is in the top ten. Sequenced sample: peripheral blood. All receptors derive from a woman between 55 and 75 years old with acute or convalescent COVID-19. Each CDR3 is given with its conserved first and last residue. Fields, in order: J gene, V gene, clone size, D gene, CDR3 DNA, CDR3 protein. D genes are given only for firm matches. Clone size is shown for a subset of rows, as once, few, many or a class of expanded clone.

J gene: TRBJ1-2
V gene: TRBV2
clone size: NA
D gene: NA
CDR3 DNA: TGTGCCAGCAAGGAGGGAGATGGCTACACCTTC
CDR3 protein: CASKEGDGYTF

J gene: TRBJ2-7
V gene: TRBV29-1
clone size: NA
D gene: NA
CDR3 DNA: TGCAGCGCCGATGCTGGCCACGAGCAGTACTTC
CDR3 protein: CSADAGHEQYF

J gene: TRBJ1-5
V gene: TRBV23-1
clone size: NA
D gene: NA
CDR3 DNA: TGCGCCAGCAGTCAATCGGCCGGGACAACCAGCAATCAGCCCCAGCATTTT
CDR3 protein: CASSQSAGTTSNQPQHF

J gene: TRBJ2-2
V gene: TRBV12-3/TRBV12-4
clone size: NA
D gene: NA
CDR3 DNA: TGTGCCAGCAGTTTACGGGTTGCCGGGGAGCTGTTTTTT
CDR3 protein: CASSLRVAGELFF

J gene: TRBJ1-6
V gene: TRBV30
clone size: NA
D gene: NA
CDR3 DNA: TGTGCCTGGAGTTTCATCCAAAGGGGTAATTCACCCCTCCACTTT
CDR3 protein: CAWSFIQRGNSPLHF

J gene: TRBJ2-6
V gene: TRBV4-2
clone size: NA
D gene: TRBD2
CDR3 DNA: TGTGCCAGCAGTCCCCGGAGCGGGGAGGCCAACGTCCTGACTTTC
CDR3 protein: CASSPRSGEANVLTF

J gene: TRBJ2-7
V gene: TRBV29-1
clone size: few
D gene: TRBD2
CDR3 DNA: TGCAGCGTTGTCCATAGCGGGGACCTCCCCGAGCAGTACTTC
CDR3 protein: CSVVHSGDLPEQYF

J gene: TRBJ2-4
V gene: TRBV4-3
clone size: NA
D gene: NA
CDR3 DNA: TGCGCCAGCAGCCCCGCAGGCGGGGTAGCCAAAAACATTCAGTACTTC
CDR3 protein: CASSPAGGVAKNIQYF

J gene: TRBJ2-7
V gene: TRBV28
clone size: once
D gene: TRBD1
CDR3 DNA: TGTGCCAGCAGTTTAGATTTAGCGGACAGGGCTTGGGAGCAGTACTTC
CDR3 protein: CASSLDLADRAWEQYF

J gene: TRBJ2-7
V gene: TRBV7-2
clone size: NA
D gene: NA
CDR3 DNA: TGTGCCAGCAGCTTCGACCATTACGCGGGAGAGCAGTACTTC
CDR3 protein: CASSFDHYAGEQYF

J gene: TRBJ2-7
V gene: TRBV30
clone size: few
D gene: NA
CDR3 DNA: TGTGCCTGGAGTGTAACCACTCCCCGGGTCGAGCAGTACTTC
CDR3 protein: CAWSVTTPRVEQYF

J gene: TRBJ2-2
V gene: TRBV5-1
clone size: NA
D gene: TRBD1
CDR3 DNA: TGCGCCAGCGGAACTCCAGGGGGAATCACCGGGGAGCTGTTTTTT
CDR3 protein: CASGTPGGITGELFF

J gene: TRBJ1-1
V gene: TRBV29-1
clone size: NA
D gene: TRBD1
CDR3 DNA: TGCAGTGGATTGGACAGGAGAGCTTTCTTT
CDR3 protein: CSGLDRRAFF

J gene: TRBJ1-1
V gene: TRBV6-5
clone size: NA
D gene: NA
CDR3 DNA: TGTGCCAGCAGAGCTGCCTGGACAGACGAAGCTTTCTTT
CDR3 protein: CASRAAWTDEAFF

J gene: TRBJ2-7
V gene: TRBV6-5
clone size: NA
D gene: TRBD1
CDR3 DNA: TGTGCCAGCAGTCGGGACAGGGTCCGCCACGAGCAGTACTTC
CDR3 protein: CASSRDRVRHEQYF

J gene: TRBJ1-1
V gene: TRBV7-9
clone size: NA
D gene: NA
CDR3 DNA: TGTGCCAGCAGCTTACCTCAGATCTCTGAAGCTTTCTTT
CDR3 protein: CASSLPQISEAFF